This TCR beta chain is from a study of blood T cell repertoires in COVID-19. The trim removed 4 bases at V and 0 bases at J, leaving 5 bases unmatched. The CDR3 spans 15 residues. Germline assignment: CDR1 SGHRS and CDR2 YFSETQ. This clone is a singleton in its sample. In the original analysis: Amplification of reference gene primers was used by the study to estimate nucleated cell counts. Sequenced by immunoSEQ multiplex PCR; TCRdb stores in-frame clones only, minus some. D and trimming were read from the DNA, whereas the V and J calls and clone size are those reported in that table. The table records around 100,000 clones, 70% to 90% of them present only once.

This receptor was obtained from a middle-aged man in a cohort sampled during active COVID-19. Material for sequencing was peripheral blood. The chain joins TRBV5-1 to TRBJ1-1; 8 bases map to TRBD1. CDR3 amino acids: CASSQRQGMNTEAFF. In DNA form, the CDR3 reads TGCGCCAGCAGCCAGAGACAGGGGATGAACACTGAAGCTTTCTTT.